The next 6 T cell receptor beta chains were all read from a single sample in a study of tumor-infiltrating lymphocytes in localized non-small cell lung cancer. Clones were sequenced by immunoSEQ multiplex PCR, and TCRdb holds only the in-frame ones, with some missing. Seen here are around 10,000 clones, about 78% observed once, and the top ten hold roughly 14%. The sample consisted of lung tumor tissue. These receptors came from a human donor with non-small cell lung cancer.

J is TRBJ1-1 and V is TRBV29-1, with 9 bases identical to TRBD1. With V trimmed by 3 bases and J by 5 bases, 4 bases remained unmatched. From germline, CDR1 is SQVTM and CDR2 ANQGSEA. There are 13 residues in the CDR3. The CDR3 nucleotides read TGCAGCGTTGAGTTAGACAGGGGGACTGAAGCTTTCTTT. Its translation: CSVELDRGTEAFF.

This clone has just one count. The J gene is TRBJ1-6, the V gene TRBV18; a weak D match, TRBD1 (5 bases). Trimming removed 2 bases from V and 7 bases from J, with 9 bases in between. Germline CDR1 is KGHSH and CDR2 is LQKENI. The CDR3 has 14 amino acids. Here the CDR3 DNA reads TGTGCCAGCTCACCAGGGACGGCGAATTCACCCCTCCACTTT. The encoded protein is CASSPGTANSPLHF.

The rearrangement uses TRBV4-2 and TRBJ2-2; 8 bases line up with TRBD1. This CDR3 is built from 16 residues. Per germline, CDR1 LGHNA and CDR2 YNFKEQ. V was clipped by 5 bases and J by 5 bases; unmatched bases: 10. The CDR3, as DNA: TGTGCCAGCAGCACTCGACAGGGGATACGGACCGGGGAGCTGTTTTTT. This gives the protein CASSTRQGIRTGELFF.

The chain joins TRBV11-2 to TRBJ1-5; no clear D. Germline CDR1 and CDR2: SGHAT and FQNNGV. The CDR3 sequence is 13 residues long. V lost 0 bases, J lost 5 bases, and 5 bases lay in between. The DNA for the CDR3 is TGTGCCAGCAGCTTAGAGGTGCATCAGCCCCAGCATTTT. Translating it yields CASSLEVHQPQHF.

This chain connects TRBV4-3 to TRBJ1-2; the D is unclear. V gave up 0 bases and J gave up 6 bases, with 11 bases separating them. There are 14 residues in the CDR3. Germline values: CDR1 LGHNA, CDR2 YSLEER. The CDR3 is CASSQDDEGDGYTF. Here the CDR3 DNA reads TGCGCCAGCAGCCAAGACGACGAGGGCGATGGCTACACCTTC.

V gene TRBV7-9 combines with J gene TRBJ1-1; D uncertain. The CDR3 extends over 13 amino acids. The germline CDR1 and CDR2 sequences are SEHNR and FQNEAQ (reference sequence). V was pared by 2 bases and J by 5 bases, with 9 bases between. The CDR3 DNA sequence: TGTGCCAGCAGCTTATCCGGTAATACTGAAGCTTTCTTT. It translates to CASSLSGNTEAFF.